The rows below give T cell receptor beta chains drawn from one sample of a study of T cells in Graves' hyperthyroidism and ophthalmopathy. TCRdb redid the calling of the multiplex PCR reads with MiXCR, one entry per CDR3 protein. Among 300,000 to 450,000 distinct CDR3 sequences listed, about 15% were seen once. The material sequenced was blood. All receptors derive from an older woman with Graves' hyperthyroidism. The CDR3 runs from the conserved cysteine through the conserved F or W. The D gene is left open where the match is weak. Not every row has a clone size; where given, it reads once, few, many or a size class.

J gene | V gene | D gene | clone size | CDR3 DNA | CDR3 protein
TRBJ2-7 | TRBV10-3 | . | many | TGTGCCATCAGTGACCCTCAGGTCCCGGGCGCTTACGAGCAGTACTTC | CAISDPQVPGAYEQYF
TRBJ1-3 | TRBV19 | . | many | TGTGCCAGTAGCCCGGGACGGTCCTCTGGAAACACCATATATTTT | CASSPGRSSGNTIYF
TRBJ1-2 | TRBV6-1 | . | few | TGTGCCAGCAGTAGAACCGTTTTAGGGGCGGGGTATGGCTACACCTTC | CASSRTVLGAGYGYTF
TRBJ2-3 | TRBV7-9 | TRBD1 | many | TGTGCCAGCAGCTGGGACAGAAAAGATACGCAGTATTTT | CASSWDRKDTQYF
TRBJ1-5 | TRBV19 | TRBD1 | . | TGTGCCAGTAGTATAGCGTCAGGGGGGAATCAGCCCCAGCATTTT | CASSIASGGNQPQHF
TRBJ2-7 | TRBV2 | . | many | TGTGCCAGCAGCTCCGGGACCCATCGTCGGGAGCAGTACTTC | CASSSGTHRREQYF
TRBJ2-7 | TRBV11-2 | . | many | TGTGCCAGCAGCCCGAATCGCCGGACGGACGCCAAGCCCTACGAGCAGTACTTC | CASSPNRRTDAKPYEQYF
TRBJ1-1 | TRBV18 | TRBD1 | many | TGTGCCAGCTCACTTACAGGGGTGACTGAAGCTTTCTTT | CASSLTGVTEAFF
TRBJ2-7 | TRBV30 | . | many | TGTGCCTGGAACGATCCAGGGACCCCCTCCTACGAGCAGTACTTC | CAWNDPGTPSYEQYF
TRBJ1-1 | TRBV20-1 | TRBD1 | . | TGCAGTGCTAGTGGGGACAGCCCTGGAGCTTTCTTT | CSASGDSPGAFF
TRBJ1-2 | TRBV7-9 | . | many | TGTGCCAGCAGCCGCGACGGCTATGGCTACACCTTC | CASSRDGYGYTF
TRBJ2-6 | TRBV7-9 | . | many | TGTGCCAGCAGCCTAGGGGGAGGTGGGGCCAACGTCCTGACTTTC | CASSLGGGGANVLTF
TRBJ1-3 | TRBV10-3 | TRBD1 | . | TGTGCCACAATGACAGGGGGCTCTGGAAACACCATATATTTT | CATMTGGSGNTIYF
TRBJ2-1 | TRBV7-9 | TRBD2 | many | TGTGCCAGCAGCTCTGGGGCGGGAGGGAAAGACAATGAGCAGTTCTTC | CASSSGAGGKDNEQFF